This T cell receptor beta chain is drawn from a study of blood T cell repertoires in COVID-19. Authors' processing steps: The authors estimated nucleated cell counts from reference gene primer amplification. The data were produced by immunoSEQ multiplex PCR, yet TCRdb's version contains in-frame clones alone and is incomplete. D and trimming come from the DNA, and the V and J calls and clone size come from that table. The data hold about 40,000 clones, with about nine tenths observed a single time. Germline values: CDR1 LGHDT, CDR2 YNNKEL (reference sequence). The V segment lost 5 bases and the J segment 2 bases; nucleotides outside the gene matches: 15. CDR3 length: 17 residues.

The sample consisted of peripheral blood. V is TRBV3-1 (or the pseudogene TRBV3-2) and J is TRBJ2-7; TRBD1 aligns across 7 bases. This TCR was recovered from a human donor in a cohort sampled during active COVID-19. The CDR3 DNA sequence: TGTGCCAGCAGCGGTGGACAGGACTCTAAAATACCCTACGAGCAGTACTTC. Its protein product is CASSGGQDSKIPYEQYF.